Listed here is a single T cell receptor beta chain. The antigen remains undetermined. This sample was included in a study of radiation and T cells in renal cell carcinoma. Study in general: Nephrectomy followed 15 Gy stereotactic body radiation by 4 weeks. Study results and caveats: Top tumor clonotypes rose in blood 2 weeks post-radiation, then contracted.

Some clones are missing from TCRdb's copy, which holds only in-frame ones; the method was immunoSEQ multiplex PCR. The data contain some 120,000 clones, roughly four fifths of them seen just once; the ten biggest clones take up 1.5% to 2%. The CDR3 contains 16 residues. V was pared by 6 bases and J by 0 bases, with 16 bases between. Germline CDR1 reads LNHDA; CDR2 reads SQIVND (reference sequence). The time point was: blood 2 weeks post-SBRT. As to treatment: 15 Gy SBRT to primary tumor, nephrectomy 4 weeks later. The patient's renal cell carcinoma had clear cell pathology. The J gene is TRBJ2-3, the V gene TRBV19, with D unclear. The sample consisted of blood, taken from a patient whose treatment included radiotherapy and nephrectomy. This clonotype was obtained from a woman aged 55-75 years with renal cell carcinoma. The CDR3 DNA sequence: TGTGCCAGTAGATCGGGTAGGGCCTCTAGCACAGATACGCAGTATTTT. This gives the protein CASRSGRASSTDTQYF.